The rows below give T cell receptor beta chains drawn from one sample of a study of graft-versus-host responses after intestinal transplantation. Only in-frame clones appear in the TCRdb table, and some are missing; sequencing was by immunoSEQ multiplex PCR. Of approximately 54,000 clones listed, approximately 84% are singletons. Their specific antigens are unknown. The sample in question was unstimulated CD4+ T cells sorted from spleen or lymph node cells, obtained before transplant. The origin of the receptors is a human donor who was the organ donor for an intestinal transplant. Each CDR3 is given with its conserved first and last residue. The D gene is left open where the match is weak. Only part of the rows carry a size: once, few, many, or a class if the clone is expanded.

J gene: TRBJ1-2; D gene: NA; clone size: NA; CDR3 length: 14; V gene: TRBV27; CDR3 DNA: TGTGCCAGCGGTCCCAGAGCAGGGAGAGGTGGCTACACCTTC; CDR3 protein: CASGPRAGRGGYTF
J gene: TRBJ2-1; D gene: TRBD2; clone size: NA; CDR3 length: 15; V gene: TRBV7-6; CDR3 DNA: TGTGCCAGCAGTCTAGCGGGTAGCTCCTACAATGAGCAGTTCTTC; CDR3 protein: CASSLAGSSYNEQFF
J gene: TRBJ1-5; D gene: NA; clone size: NA; CDR3 length: 15; V gene: TRBV6-5; CDR3 DNA: TGTGCCAGCAGTTACCGGGGGTCGGGCAATCAGCCCCAGCATTTT; CDR3 protein: CASSYRGSGNQPQHF
J gene: TRBJ2-5; D gene: NA; clone size: NA; CDR3 length: 14; V gene: TRBV19; CDR3 DNA: TGTGCCAGTAGTCTCCAGGTTGGGAGAGAGACCCAGTACTTC; CDR3 protein: CASSLQVGRETQYF
J gene: TRBJ1-5; D gene: NA; clone size: NA; CDR3 length: 13; V gene: TRBV2; CDR3 DNA: TGTGCCAGCAGGATGGATAGCAATCAGCCCCAGCATTTT; CDR3 protein: CASRMDSNQPQHF
J gene: TRBJ2-3; D gene: TRBD2; clone size: few; CDR3 length: 17; V gene: TRBV4-1; CDR3 DNA: TGCGCCAGCAGCCAAGACCTAGGAGCGGGGGGGCGGGATACGCAGTATTTT; CDR3 protein: CASSQDLGAGGRDTQYF
J gene: TRBJ1-3; D gene: NA; clone size: few; CDR3 length: 13; V gene: TRBV6-5; CDR3 DNA: TGTGCCAGCAGTTACGAATATGGAAACACCATATATTTT; CDR3 protein: CASSYEYGNTIYF
J gene: TRBJ2-1; D gene: TRBD1; clone size: few; CDR3 length: 15; V gene: TRBV6-5; CDR3 DNA: TGTGCCAGCAGTTCCAAGACAGGGGGGGTGGATGAGCAGTTCTTC; CDR3 protein: CASSSKTGGVDEQFF
J gene: TRBJ1-1; D gene: NA; clone size: NA; CDR3 length: 14; V gene: TRBV2; CDR3 DNA: TGTGCCAGCAGTGATTTGGCAGGTAGGACTGAAGCTTTCTTT; CDR3 protein: CASSDLAGRTEAFF
J gene: TRBJ2-7; D gene: NA; clone size: NA; CDR3 length: 12; V gene: TRBV5-5; CDR3 DNA: TGTGCCAGCAGCTTGGAGGGCTACGAGCAGTACTTC; CDR3 protein: CASSLEGYEQYF
J gene: TRBJ2-2; D gene: NA; clone size: NA; CDR3 length: 16; V gene: TRBV15; CDR3 DNA: TGTGCCACCAGCAGAGACAGGGCCCCGAACACCGGGGAGCTGTTTTTT; CDR3 protein: CATSRDRAPNTGELFF
J gene: TRBJ2-1; D gene: NA; clone size: NA; CDR3 length: 15; V gene: TRBV4-3; CDR3 DNA: TGCGCCAGCAGCCTTTTAACCGGGACTCCCAATGAGCAGTTCTTC; CDR3 protein: CASSLLTGTPNEQFF
J gene: TRBJ2-1; D gene: NA; clone size: NA; CDR3 length: 15; V gene: TRBV5-1; CDR3 DNA: TGCGCCAGCAGCTTGGGCGGCGCCTCCTACAATGAGCAGTTCTTC; CDR3 protein: CASSLGGASYNEQFF
J gene: TRBJ2-3; D gene: NA; clone size: NA; CDR3 length: 17; V gene: TRBV7-6; CDR3 DNA: TGTGCCAGCAGCTTCCAGTTCGGACTAAGGGGGTTGGATACGCAGTATTTT; CDR3 protein: CASSFQFGLRGLDTQYF
J gene: TRBJ1-1; D gene: NA; clone size: few; CDR3 length: 13; V gene: TRBV5-1; CDR3 DNA: TGCGCCAGCAGCTTAAGGGAGGACACTGAAGCTTTCTTT; CDR3 protein: CASSLREDTEAFF
J gene: TRBJ2-1; D gene: TRBD2; clone size: NA; CDR3 length: 14; V gene: TRBV5-6; CDR3 DNA: TGTGCCAGCAGCCCCGGGACTAGAGTCGATGAGCAGTTCTTC; CDR3 protein: CASSPGTRVDEQFF
J gene: TRBJ2-7; D gene: TRBD1; clone size: NA; CDR3 length: 11; V gene: TRBV6-6; CDR3 DNA: TGTGCCAGCAGTTACAGGGGGCAGCAGTACTTC; CDR3 protein: CASSYRGQQYF
J gene: TRBJ1-4; D gene: NA; clone size: NA; CDR3 length: 16; V gene: TRBV4-3; CDR3 DNA: TGCGCCAGCAGCGACGCGCCAGGGGACACTAATGAAAAACTGTTTTTT; CDR3 protein: CASSDAPGDTNEKLFF
J gene: TRBJ2-3; D gene: TRBD2; clone size: NA; CDR3 length: 15; V gene: TRBV5-1; CDR3 DNA: TGCGCCAGCAGCTTGGGGACTAGCGGCACAGATACGCAGTATTTT; CDR3 protein: CASSLGTSGTDTQYF
J gene: TRBJ1-3; D gene: NA; clone size: NA; CDR3 length: 16; V gene: TRBV5-1; CDR3 DNA: TGCGCCAGCAGCGCGTCCGGGTCGACGGGAGGAAACACCATATATTTT; CDR3 protein: CASSASGSTGGNTIYF
J gene: TRBJ2-3; D gene: NA; clone size: NA; CDR3 length: 14; V gene: TRBV5-1; CDR3 DNA: TGCGCCAGCAGCTTGGCCAAGGGCACAGATACGCAGTATTTT; CDR3 protein: CASSLAKGTDTQYF
J gene: TRBJ2-2; D gene: TRBD1; clone size: NA; CDR3 length: 18; V gene: TRBV7-2; CDR3 DNA: TGTGCCAGCAGCATGAGCGTAACAGGACAGGCGAACACCGGGGAGCTGTTTTTT; CDR3 protein: CASSMSVTGQANTGELFF
J gene: TRBJ2-5; D gene: TRBD2; clone size: NA; CDR3 length: 16; V gene: TRBV5-1; CDR3 DNA: TGCGCCAGCAGCTTGGCACTAGCGGGAGGCCGAGAGACCCAGTACTTC; CDR3 protein: CASSLALAGGRETQYF